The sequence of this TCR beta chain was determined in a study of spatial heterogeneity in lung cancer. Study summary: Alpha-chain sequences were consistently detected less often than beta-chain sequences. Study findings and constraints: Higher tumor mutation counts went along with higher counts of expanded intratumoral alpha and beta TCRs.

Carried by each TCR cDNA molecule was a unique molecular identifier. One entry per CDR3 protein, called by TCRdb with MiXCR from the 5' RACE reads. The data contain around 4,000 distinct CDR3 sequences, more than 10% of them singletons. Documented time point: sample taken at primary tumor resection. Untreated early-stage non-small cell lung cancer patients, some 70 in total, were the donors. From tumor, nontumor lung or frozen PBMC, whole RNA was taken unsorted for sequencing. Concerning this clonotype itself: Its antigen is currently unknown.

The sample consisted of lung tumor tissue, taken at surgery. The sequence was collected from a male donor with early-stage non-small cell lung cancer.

The CDR3 here is CASSQELAGTYNEQFF. The CDR3 bases are TGTGCCAGCAGCCAAGAGCTAGCGGGGACATACAATGAGCAGTTCTTC. The chain has TRBV4-2 and TRBJ2-1; 9 positions agree with TRBD2. V gave up 0 bases and J gave up 4 bases; unmatched junction bases: 4. Germline CDR1 LGHNA, CDR2 YNFKEQ. This CDR3 is built from 16 residues.